Included here is one T cell receptor beta chain sequence, with context. The antigen remains undetermined. The data were taken from a study of T cells in Graves' hyperthyroidism and ophthalmopathy. Whole-study findings and limits: Most thyroid clonotypes with frequency above 0.001 were detected in blood.

CDR1 is MNHNS, CDR2 SASEGT, per germline. The CDR3 sequence is 17 residues long. J gave up 5 bases and V 4 bases, and 9 bases lay outside the gene matches. Researchers took RNA transcripts and amplified the TCR beta CDR3 regions from them. HTBI primers drove first-round RT-PCR of the TCR CDR3. One entry per CDR3 protein, called by TCRdb with MiXCR from the multiplex PCR reads. The sample holds under 300,000 distinct CDR3 sequences; around 25% are singletons and the top ten take more than 25%. Every diagnosis used clinical symptoms, serum thyroxine and TRAb, thyroid ultrasound and orbital computed tomography. First hyperthyroidism diagnosis is when the blood sample was obtained, before any ophthalmopathy symptoms.

This chain joins TRBV6-1 and TRBJ2-2; TRBD2 matches at 11 bases. The sequence was collected from a middle-aged man with Graves' hyperthyroidism that later progressed to Graves' ophthalmopathy. The specimen was blood. The chain's CDR3 is CASSAIAGGPQTGELFF. CDR3 coding DNA: TGTGCCAGCAGTGCAATAGCGGGAGGGCCACAAACCGGGGAGCTGTTTTTT.